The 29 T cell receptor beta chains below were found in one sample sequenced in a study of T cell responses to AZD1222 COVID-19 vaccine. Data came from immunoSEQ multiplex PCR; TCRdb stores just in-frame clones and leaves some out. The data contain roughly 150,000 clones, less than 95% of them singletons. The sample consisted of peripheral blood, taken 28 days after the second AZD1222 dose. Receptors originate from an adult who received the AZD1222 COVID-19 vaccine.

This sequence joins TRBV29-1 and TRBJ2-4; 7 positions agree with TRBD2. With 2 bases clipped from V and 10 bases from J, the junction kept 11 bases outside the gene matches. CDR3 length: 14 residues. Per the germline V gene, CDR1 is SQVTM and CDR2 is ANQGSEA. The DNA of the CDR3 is TGCAGCGTTGAACGCCAGGACCTCGGGGGGATTCAGTACTTC. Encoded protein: CSVERQDLGGIQYF.

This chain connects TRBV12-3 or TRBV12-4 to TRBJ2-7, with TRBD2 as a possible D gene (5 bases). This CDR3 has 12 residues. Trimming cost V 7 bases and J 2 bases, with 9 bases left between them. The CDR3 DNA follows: TGTGCCAGCAATACGGGAACCTACGAGCAGTACTTC. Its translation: CASNTGTYEQYF.

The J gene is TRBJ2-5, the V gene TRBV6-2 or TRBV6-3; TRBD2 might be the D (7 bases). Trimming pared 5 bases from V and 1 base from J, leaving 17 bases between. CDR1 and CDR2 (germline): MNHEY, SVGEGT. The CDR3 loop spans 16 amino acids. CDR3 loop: CASSPLGGGPQETQYF. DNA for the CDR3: TGTGCCAGCAGTCCCTTAGGGGGGGGCCCCCAAGAGACCCAGTACTTC.

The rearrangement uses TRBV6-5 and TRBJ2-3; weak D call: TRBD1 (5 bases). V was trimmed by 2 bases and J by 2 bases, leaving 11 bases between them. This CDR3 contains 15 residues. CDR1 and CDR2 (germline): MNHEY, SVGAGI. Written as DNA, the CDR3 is TGTGCCAGCAGTTACGGTGGCAGGGACACAGATACGCAGTATTTT. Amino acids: CASSYGGRDTDTQYF.

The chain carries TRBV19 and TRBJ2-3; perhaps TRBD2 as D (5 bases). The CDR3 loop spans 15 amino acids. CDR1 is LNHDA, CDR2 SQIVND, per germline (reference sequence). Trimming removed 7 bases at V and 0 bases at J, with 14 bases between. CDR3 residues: CASIKSGGSTDTQYF. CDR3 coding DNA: TGTGCCAGTATCAAATCAGGCGGGAGCACAGATACGCAGTATTTT.

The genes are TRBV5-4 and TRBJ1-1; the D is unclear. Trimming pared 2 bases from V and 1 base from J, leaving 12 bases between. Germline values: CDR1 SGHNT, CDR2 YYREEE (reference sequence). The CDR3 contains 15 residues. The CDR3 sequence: CASSFGIDPNTEAFF. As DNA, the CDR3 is TGTGCCAGCAGCTTCGGGATTGACCCGAACACTGAAGCTTTCTTT.

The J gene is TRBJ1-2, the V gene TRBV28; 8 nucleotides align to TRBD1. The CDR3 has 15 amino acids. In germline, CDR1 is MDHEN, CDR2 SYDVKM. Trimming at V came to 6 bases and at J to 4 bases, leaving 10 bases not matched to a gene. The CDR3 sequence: CASRSQGVSPYGYTF. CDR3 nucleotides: TGTGCCAGCAGGTCACAGGGGGTTTCGCCCTATGGCTACACCTTC.

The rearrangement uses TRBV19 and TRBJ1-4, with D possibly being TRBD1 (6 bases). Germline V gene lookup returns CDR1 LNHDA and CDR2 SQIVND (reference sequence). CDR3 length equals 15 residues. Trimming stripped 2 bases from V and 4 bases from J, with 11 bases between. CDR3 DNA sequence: TGTGCCAGTAGTATAACCGGGACATATAATGAAAAACTGTTTTTT. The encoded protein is CASSITGTYNEKLFF.

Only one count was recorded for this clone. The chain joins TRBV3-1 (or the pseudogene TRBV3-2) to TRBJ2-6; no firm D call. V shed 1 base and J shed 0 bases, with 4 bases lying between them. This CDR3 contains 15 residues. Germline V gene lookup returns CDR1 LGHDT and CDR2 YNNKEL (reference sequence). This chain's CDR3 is CASSQASSGANVLTF. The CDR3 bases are TGTGCCAGCAGCCAAGCGAGCTCTGGGGCCAACGTCCTGACTTTC.

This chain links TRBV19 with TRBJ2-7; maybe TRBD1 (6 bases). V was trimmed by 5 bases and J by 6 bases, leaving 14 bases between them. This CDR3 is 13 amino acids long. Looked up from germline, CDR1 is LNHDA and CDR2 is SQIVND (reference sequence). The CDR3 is CASSSGGYGEQYF. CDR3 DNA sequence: TGTGCCAGTAGTTCTGGGGGCTACGGCGAGCAGTACTTC.

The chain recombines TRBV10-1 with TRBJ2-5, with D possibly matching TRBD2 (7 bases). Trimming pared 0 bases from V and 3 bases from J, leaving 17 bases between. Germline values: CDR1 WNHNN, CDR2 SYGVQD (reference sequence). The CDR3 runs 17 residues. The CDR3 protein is CASSESHVGGAKETQYF. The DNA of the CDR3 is TGCGCCAGCAGTGAGTCCCATGTAGGGGGGGCGAAAGAGACCCAGTACTTC.

The DNA of the CDR3 is TGTGCCAGCAGCTTAGTTTGGGGCCTCGGCTATGGCTACACCTTC. As protein: CASSLVWGLGYGYTF. The chain recombines TRBV7-2 with TRBJ1-2, with D possibly being TRBD1 (5 bases). The CDR3 sequence is 15 residues long. Germline CDR1 is SGHTA and CDR2 is FQGNSA. V was shortened by 1 base and J by 4 bases, with 13 bases between the two germline ends.

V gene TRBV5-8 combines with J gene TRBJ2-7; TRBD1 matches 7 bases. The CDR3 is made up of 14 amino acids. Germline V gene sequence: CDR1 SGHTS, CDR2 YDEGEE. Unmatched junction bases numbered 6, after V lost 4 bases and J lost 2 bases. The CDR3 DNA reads TGTGCCAGCAGCCCCGGGACAGCCACCTACGAGCAGTACTTC. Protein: CASSPGTATYEQYF. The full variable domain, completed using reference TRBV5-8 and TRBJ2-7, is EAGVTQSPTHLIKTRGQQATLRCSPISGHTSVYWYQQALGLGLQFLLWYDEGEERNRGNFPPRFSGRQFPNYSSELNVNALELEDSALYLCASSPGTATYEQYFGPGTRLTVT.

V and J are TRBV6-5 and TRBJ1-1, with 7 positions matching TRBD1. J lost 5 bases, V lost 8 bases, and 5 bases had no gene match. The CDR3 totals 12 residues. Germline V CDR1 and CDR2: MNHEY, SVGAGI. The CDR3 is CASSARGTEAFF. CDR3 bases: TGTGCCAGCTCTGCCAGGGGGACTGAAGCTTTCTTT.

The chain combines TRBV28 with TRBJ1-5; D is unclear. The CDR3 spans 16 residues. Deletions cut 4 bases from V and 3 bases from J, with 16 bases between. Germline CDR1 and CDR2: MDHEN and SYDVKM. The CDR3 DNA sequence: TGTGCCAGCAGTTCGGGAGACAACTATCCCAATCAGCCCCAGCATTTT. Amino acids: CASSSGDNYPNQPQHF.

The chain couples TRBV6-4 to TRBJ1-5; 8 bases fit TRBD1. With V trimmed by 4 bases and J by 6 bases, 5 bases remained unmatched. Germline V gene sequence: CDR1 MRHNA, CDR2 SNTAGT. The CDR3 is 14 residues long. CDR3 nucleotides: TGTGCCAGCAGTGCCCAGACAGGGGCTCAGCCCCAGCATTTT. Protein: CASSAQTGAQPQHF.

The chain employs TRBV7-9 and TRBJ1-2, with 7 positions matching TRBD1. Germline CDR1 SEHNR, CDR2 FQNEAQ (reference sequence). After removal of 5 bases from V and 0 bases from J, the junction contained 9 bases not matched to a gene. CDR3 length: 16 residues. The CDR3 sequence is CASSPDRTPPNYGYTF. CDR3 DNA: TGTGCCAGCAGCCCGGACAGGACACCCCCTAACTATGGCTACACCTTC.

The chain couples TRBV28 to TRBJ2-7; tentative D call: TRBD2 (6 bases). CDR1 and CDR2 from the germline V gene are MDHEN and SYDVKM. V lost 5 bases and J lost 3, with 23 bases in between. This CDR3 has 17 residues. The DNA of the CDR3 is TGTGCCAGCAGTCCGATACCGAGCGGGTCGAGAGTCTACGAGCAGTACTTC. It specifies CASSPIPSGSRVYEQYF.

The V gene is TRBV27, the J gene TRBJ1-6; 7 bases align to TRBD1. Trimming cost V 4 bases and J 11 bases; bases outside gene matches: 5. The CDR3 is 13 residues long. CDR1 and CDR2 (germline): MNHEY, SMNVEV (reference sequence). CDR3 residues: CASSSRQGTPLHF. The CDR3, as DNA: TGTGCCAGCAGTTCACGACAGGGCACACCCCTCCACTTT.

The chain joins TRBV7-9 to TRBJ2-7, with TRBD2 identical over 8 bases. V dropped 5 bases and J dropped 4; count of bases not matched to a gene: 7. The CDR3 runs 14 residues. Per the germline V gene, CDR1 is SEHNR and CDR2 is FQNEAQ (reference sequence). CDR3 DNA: TGTGCCAGCAGCGTACGGGAGGGGCCTTACGAGCAGTACTTC. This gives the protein CASSVREGPYEQYF.

For the CDR3, the DNA is TGTGCCAGCAGCTTAAGACCAGGGAAAATTGAAGGCAATGAGCAGTTCTTC. Encoded protein: CASSLRPGKIEGNEQFF. The J gene is TRBJ2-1, the V gene TRBV7-9; a possible D gene is TRBD1 (5 bases). The V and J ends lost 2 bases and 6 bases respectively, with 20 bases between them. The CDR3 loop spans 17 amino acids. Germline CDR1 SEHNR, CDR2 FQNEAQ (reference sequence).

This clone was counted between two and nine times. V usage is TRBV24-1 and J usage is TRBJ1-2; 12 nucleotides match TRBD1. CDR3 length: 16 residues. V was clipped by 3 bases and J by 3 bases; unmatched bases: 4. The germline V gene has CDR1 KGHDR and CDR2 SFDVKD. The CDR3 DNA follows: TGTGCCACCAGTGATCCCGGGACAGGGGGCGACTATGGCTACACCTTC. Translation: CATSDPGTGGDYGYTF.

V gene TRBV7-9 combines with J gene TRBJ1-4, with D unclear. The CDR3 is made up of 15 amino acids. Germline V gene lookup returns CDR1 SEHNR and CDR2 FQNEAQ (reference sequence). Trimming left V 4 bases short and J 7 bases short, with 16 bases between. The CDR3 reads CASSSRGVVGEKLFF. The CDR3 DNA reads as TGTGCCAGCAGCTCGCGGGGAGTAGTAGGTGAAAAACTGTTTTTT.

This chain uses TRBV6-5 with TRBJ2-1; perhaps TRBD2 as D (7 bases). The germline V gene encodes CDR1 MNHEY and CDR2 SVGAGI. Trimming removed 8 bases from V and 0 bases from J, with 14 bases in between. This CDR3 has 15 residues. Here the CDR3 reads CASRSGGISYNEQFF. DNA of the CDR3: TGTGCCAGCCGCTCGGGGGGCATCTCCTACAATGAGCAGTTCTTC.

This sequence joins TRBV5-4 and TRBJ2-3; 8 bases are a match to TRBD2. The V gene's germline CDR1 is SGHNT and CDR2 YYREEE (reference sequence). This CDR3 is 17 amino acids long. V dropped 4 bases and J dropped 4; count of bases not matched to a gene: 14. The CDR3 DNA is TGTGCCAGCAGCCCGACCGCGGGACTAGGAGGGGCAGATACGCAGTATTTT. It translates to CASSPTAGLGGADTQYF.

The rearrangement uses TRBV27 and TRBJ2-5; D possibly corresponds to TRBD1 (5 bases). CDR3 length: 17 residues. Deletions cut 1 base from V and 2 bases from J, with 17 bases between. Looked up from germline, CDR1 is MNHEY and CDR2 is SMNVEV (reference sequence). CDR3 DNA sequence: TGTGCCAGCAGTTTATTCTCTGTGGGGCACAGGCAAGAGACCCAGTACTTC. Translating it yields CASSLFSVGHRQETQYF.

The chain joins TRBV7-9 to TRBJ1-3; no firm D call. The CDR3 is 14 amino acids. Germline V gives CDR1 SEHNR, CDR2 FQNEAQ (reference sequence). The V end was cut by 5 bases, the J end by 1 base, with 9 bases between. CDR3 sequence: CASSPRESGNTIYF. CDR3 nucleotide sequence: TGTGCCAGCAGCCCGCGTGAGTCTGGAAACACCATATATTTT.

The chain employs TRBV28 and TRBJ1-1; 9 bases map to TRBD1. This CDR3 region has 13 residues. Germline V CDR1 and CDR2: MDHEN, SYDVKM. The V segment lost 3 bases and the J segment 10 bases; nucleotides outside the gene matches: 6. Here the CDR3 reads CASSFPGQGTAFF. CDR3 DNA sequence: TGTGCCAGCAGTTTTCCGGGACAGGGAACAGCTTTCTTT.

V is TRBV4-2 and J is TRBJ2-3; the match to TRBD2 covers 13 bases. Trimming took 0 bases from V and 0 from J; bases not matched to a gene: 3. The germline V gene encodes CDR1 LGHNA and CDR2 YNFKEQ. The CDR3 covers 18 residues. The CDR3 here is CASSQDGTSGASTDTQYF. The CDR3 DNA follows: TGTGCCAGCAGCCAAGATGGGACTAGCGGGGCTAGCACAGATACGCAGTATTTT.